The 27 T cell receptor beta chains in this list originate from one sample, sequenced in a study of blood T cells in healthy people across ages. A second PCR, run for about 6 to 11 cycles, used a sample-barcoded 5' primer plus a J-beta primer mix. Using its own MiXCR run on the 5' RACE reads, TCRdb lists one record per CDR3 protein. Of over 600,000 distinct CDR3 sequences in the sample, over 40% are singletons; the top ten hold 30%. Sequenced: blood. These receptors originate from an elderly man in good health.

CDR3 residues: CASSLSVPKNIQYF. The CDR3 DNA reads as TGTGCCAGCAGTCTAAGCGTCCCCAAAAACATTCAGTACTTC. V and J are TRBV6-2 or TRBV6-3 and TRBJ2-4; D gene uncertain. Deletions cut 5 bases from V and 2 bases from J, with 10 bases between. The CDR3 totals 14 residues. The V gene's germline CDR1 is MNHEY and CDR2 SVGEGT.

This clonotype was recorded many times. The CDR3 protein is CASSRQGGIYTGELFF. CDR3 coding DNA: TGTGCCAGCAGTCGACAGGGTGGAATTTACACCGGGGAGCTGTTTTTT. The V call is TRBV6-2 or TRBV6-3, the J call TRBJ2-2; 7 bases line up with TRBD1. V lost 5 bases and J lost 3; bases outside the gene matches: 9. Per the germline V gene, CDR1 is MNHEY and CDR2 is SVGEGT. The CDR3 consists of 16 residues.

The chain combines TRBV7-9 with TRBJ2-1; 11 nucleotides line up with TRBD2. Germline trimming cut 5 bases from V and 5 bases from J; bases unmatched to any gene: 5. Germline CDR1 and CDR2: SEHNR and FQNEAQ (reference sequence). The CDR3 extends over 15 amino acids. The CDR3 here is CASSPTSGANNEQFF. CDR3 DNA sequence: TGTGCCAGCAGCCCGACTAGCGGGGCTAACAATGAGCAGTTCTTC.

CDR3: CASSYSGQAGNEQFF. The CDR3 DNA sequence: TGTGCCAGCAGCTACTCCGGCCAGGCGGGGAATGAGCAGTTCTTC. V usage is TRBV11-2 and J usage is TRBJ2-1; maybe TRBD2 (6 bases). Germline lookup yields CDR1 SGHAT and CDR2 FQNNGV. This CDR3 has 15 amino acids. Trimming pared 4 bases from V and 7 bases from J, leaving 17 bases between.

The chain couples TRBV10-1 to TRBJ1-1; D unclear. The CDR3 consists of 13 residues. Germline values: CDR1 WNHNN, CDR2 SYGVQD (reference sequence). Trimming removed 6 bases from V and 7 bases from J, with 15 bases in between. The CDR3 coding sequence is TGCGCCAGCAGGAGAGGAGAGAGTGATGAAGCTTTCTTT. Translating it yields CASRRGESDEAFF.

The chain has TRBV24-1 and TRBJ2-3, with D possibly being TRBD1 or TRBD2 (5 bases each). CDR3 size: 15 residues. Germline V gene sequence: CDR1 KGHDR, CDR2 SFDVKD. Trimming cost V 10 bases and J 4 bases, with 20 bases left between them. The CDR3 reads CATSRGELLSDTQYF. CDR3 nucleotides: TGTGCCACGTCAAGAGGGGAGCTTCTCTCAGATACGCAGTATTTT.

The chain carries TRBV20-1 and TRBJ2-3; 7 nucleotides align to TRBD2. After removal of 3 bases from V and 7 bases from J, the junction contained 7 bases not matched to a gene. The germline CDR1 and CDR2 sequences are DFQATT and SNEGSKA (reference sequence). This CDR3 is built from 13 residues. The CDR3 nucleotides are TGCAGTGCTAGGGACCGGGAGGATTATACGCAGTATTTT. Amino acids: CSARDREDYTQYF.

The chain is built from TRBV19 and TRBJ2-1; D assignment may be TRBD1 or TRBD2 (5 bases each). Per germline, CDR1 LNHDA and CDR2 SQIVND (reference sequence). The CDR3 runs 17 residues. Trimming took off 9 bases at V and 4 bases at J, with 25 bases between the two ends. In DNA, the CDR3 is TGTGCCAGCCAGGGAGATAGTGGGAGTTCGTTTTACAATGAGCAGTTCTTC. Protein: CASQGDSGSSFYNEQFF.

The sample holds a few counts of this clonotype. The J gene is TRBJ2-1, the V gene TRBV5-5, with 8 bases that match TRBD1. Germline V CDR1 and CDR2: SGHKS, YYEKEE (reference sequence). V was clipped by 6 bases and J by 0 bases; unmatched bases: 8. The CDR3 covers 16 residues. The chain's CDR3 is CASTPQGAISYNEQFF. The CDR3 DNA sequence: TGTGCCAGCACCCCCCAGGGGGCGATCTCCTACAATGAGCAGTTCTTC.

This chain connects TRBV7-2 to TRBJ1-2; D is unresolved. The ends were cut back, 5 bases at V and 2 bases at J, with 9 bases in the middle. The CDR3 covers 13 residues. CDR1 and CDR2 from the germline V gene are SGHTA and FQGNSA. The CDR3 region is CASSPSRNYGYTF. The CDR3 bases are TGTGCCAGCAGCCCCAGCAGGAACTATGGCTACACCTTC.

This clonotype showed up just a few times. The chain uses TRBV7-2 and TRBJ1-2, with 9 nucleotides matching TRBD1. CDR1 and CDR2 (germline): SGHTA, FQGNSA. Unmatched junction bases numbered 8, after V lost 5 bases and J lost 7 bases. CDR3 size: 14 residues. In nucleotides, the CDR3 is TGTGCCAGCAGCACCCACAGGGGGCGGCGTGGCTACACCTTC. It specifies CASSTHRGRRGYTF.

This clonotype has just a few counts. The chain uses TRBV5-1 and TRBJ1-1; D may be TRBD1 (6 bases). The V and J ends lost 0 bases and 0 bases respectively, with 18 bases between them. CDR1 is SGHRS and CDR2 is YFSETQ in the germline V gene. The CDR3 is 18 residues long. As DNA, the CDR3 is TGCGCCAGCAGCTTGGCCGGGGGGGCCTCGCGTATGAACACTGAAGCTTTCTTT. It translates to CASSLAGGASRMNTEAFF.

This clonotype occurred once. This chain links TRBV29-1 with TRBJ2-1; TRBD2 agrees at 8 bases. Germline V gene sequence: CDR1 SQVTM, CDR2 ANQGSEA. This CDR3 is 18 amino acids long. J lost 2 bases, V lost 7 bases, and 19 bases had no gene match. The CDR3 DNA reads as TGCAGCGCTCTCTCAAGACGGGGGGGTAGCGGAACCTACAATGAGCAGTTCTTC. This encodes CSALSRRGGSGTYNEQFF.

The genes are TRBV14 and TRBJ2-5; weak D call: TRBD2 (6 bases). Trimming removed 5 bases from V and 4 bases from J, with 14 bases in between. The germline gives CDR1 SGHDN, CDR2 FVKESK. The CDR3 runs to 14 residues. The CDR3 coding sequence is TGTGCCAGCAGCTCGACTAGTCCAGGAGAGACCCAGTACTTC. Protein: CASSSTSPGETQYF.

The rearrangement joins TRBV4-3 to TRBJ2-1; D is possibly TRBD1 or TRBD2 (5 bases each). The CDR3 loop spans 15 amino acids. V gave up 1 base and J gave up 5 bases, with 12 bases separating them. Germline loops: CDR1 LGHNA, CDR2 YSLEER. For the CDR3, the DNA is TGCGCCAGCAGCCAAGCCCCGGGACCGAACAATGAGCAGTTCTTC. Translation gives CASSQAPGPNNEQFF.

This chain uses TRBV7-2 with TRBJ1-6, with D maybe TRBD1 (5 bases). CDR3 length: 16 residues. Germline V gene data show CDR1 as SGHTA and CDR2 as FQGNSA. V dropped 2 bases and J dropped 6 bases, with 14 bases sitting between them. The CDR3 sequence: CASSLKRGRVNSPLHF. In DNA, the CDR3 is TGTGCCAGCAGCTTAAAGAGGGGACGGGTTAATTCACCCCTCCACTTT. The full variable domain, rest sourced from reference TRBV7-2 and TRBJ1-6, is GAGVSQSPSNKVTEKGKDVELRCDPISGHTALYWYRQSLGQGLEFLIYFQGNSAPDKSGLPSDRFSAERTGGSVSTLTIQRTQQEDSAVYLCASSLKRGRVNSPLHFGNGTRLTVT.

The chain joins TRBV20-1 to TRBJ2-1; D gene uncertain. Trimming removed 3 bases from V and 1 base from J, with 16 bases in between. The germline V gene has CDR1 DFQATT and CDR2 SNEGSKA (reference sequence). CDR3 size: 16 residues. CDR3 nucleotide sequence: TGCAGTGCTAGGGATCGTTCGACGGTTTCCTACAATGAGCAGTTCTTC. Protein product: CSARDRSTVSYNEQFF.

The table lists this clonotype with a count of one. The CDR3 region has the DNA TGTGCCAGCTCACCATCTTACGGGGGCTCCTACAATGAGCAGTTCTTC. Translating it yields CASSPSYGGSYNEQFF. The chain is built from TRBV18 and TRBJ2-1; possible D gene TRBD2, 6 bases. The CDR3 contains 16 residues. Germline V gene sequence: CDR1 KGHSH, CDR2 LQKENI. V shed 2 bases and J shed 0 bases, with 11 bases lying between them.

This clonotype was counted a few times. The chain carries TRBV6-2 or TRBV6-3 and TRBJ2-3; D is possibly TRBD1 (6 bases). V gave up 4 bases and J gave up 5 bases, with 16 bases separating them. The CDR3 consists of 15 residues. Germline V gives CDR1 MNHEY, CDR2 SVGEGT. CDR3 nucleotides: TGTGCCAGCAGTTTGGGGACACCACCTCAAGATACGCAGTATTTT. It specifies CASSLGTPPQDTQYF.

The genes are TRBV29-1 and TRBJ1-4, with 8 bases matching TRBD1. The CDR3 runs to 19 residues. V was pared by 3 bases and J by 8 bases, with 23 bases of the junction left unmatched. Germline-derived CDR1 and CDR2 are SQVTM and ANQGSEA. CDR3 region: CSVEERWGSRGRGGEKLFF. The DNA of the CDR3 is TGCAGCGTTGAGGAAAGGTGGGGATCCAGGGGGCGAGGGGGAGAAAAACTGTTTTTT. The variable domain in full, with the rest retrieved from reference TRBV29-1 and TRBJ1-4, is SAVISQKPSRDICQRGTSLTIQCQVDSQVTMMFWYRQQPGQSLTLIATANQGSEATYESGFVIDKFPISRPNLTFSTLTVSNMSPEDSSIYLCSVEERWGSRGRGGEKLFFGSGTQLSVL.

This clonotype was counted only a few times. Here the CDR3 reads CASSLTPGAETQYF. The CDR3 nucleotides read TGTGCCAGCAGCTTAACCCCGGGGGCGGAGACCCAGTACTTC. The rearrangement uses TRBV7-2 and TRBJ2-5; either TRBD1 or TRBD2 may fit D (6 bases each). V was cut by 2 bases and J by 5 bases, with 12 bases left in between. Germline V CDR1 and CDR2: SGHTA, FQGNSA. The CDR3 has 14 residues.

The chain recombines TRBV6-2 or TRBV6-3 with TRBJ2-5; TRBD2 is a possible D gene (6 bases). This CDR3 has 15 residues. V was clipped by 5 bases and J by 5 bases, with 18 bases between them. The germline V gene has CDR1 MNHEY and CDR2 SVGEGT. The CDR3 bases are TGTGCCAGCAGTCACCCATCCTACAGCGGGGAGACCCAGTACTTC. It translates to CASSHPSYSGETQYF.

This clonotype appeared a few times. This rearrangement joins TRBV24-1 to TRBJ1-2; tentative D call: TRBD1 (5 bases). Germline V gene sequence: CDR1 KGHDR, CDR2 SFDVKD. The CDR3 sequence is 13 residues long. Trimming stripped 9 bases from V and 0 bases from J, with 10 bases between. The DNA for the CDR3 is TGTGCCACCCGGGACGGAGCTAACTATGGCTACACCTTC. This encodes CATRDGANYGYTF.

The chain links TRBV20-1 to TRBJ1-6; a weak D match, TRBD1 (5 bases). CDR1 and CDR2 (germline): DFQATT, SNEGSKA (reference sequence). V lost 0 bases and J lost 0, with 9 bases in between. This CDR3 is 16 amino acids long. The CDR3 loop is CSARDGRDSYNSPLHF. The CDR3 DNA is TGCAGTGCTAGAGATGGCAGGGACTCCTATAATTCACCCCTCCACTTT.

This chain uses TRBV7-2 with TRBJ2-7, with TRBD1 matching over 8 bases. The CDR3 contains 13 residues. Trimming took 5 bases from V and 7 from J; bases not matched to a gene: 7. Germline CDR1 is SGHTA and CDR2 is FQGNSA. CDR3 DNA sequence: TGTGCCAGCAGCGTGCAGGGGGCGGGGGAGCAGTACTTC. Translating it yields CASSVQGAGEQYF.

This clonotype was observed a handful of times. The chain uses TRBV5-1 and TRBJ2-7; no clear D. V dropped 1 base and J dropped 4 bases, with 6 bases sitting between them. Per the germline V gene, CDR1 is SGHRS and CDR2 is YFSETQ. The CDR3 covers 12 residues. The CDR3: CASSLIDYEQYF. The CDR3, as DNA: TGCGCCAGCAGCTTGATAGATTACGAGCAGTACTTC.

The V and J genes are TRBV9 and TRBJ2-5; 10 positions agree with TRBD2. CDR1 is SGDLS and CDR2 is YYNGEE in the germline V gene. Unmatched junction bases numbered 8, after V lost 4 bases and J lost 2 bases. CDR3 size: 16 residues. In DNA, the CDR3 is TGTGCCAGCAGCCCCCGGACTAGCGGAAAGCAAGAGACCCAGTACTTC. Its protein product is CASSPRTSGKQETQYF.